This T cell receptor (beta chain) was observed in a study of regulatory T cells in long-lasting Graves disease. Investigators prepared the TCR beta libraries by applying iRepertoire HTBI primers and Arm-PCR of CDR3 regions. Under the authors' procedure: Identified across the samples were 50 to 70 TRBV segments and more than twelve TRBJ segments. TCRdb re-analysed the multiplex PCR reads in MiXCR, keeping a single row per CDR3 protein. The V and J calls follow TCRdb's processing rather than the paper's. Of about 220,000 distinct CDR3 sequences listed, 15% to 20% are singletons. This CDR3 spans 13 amino acids. Germline V gene sequence: CDR1 DFQATT, CDR2 SNEGSKA (reference sequence). The germline V and J ends were trimmed by 6 bases and 1 base, with 12 bases remaining between them. Time point indicated: newly diagnosed GD, antithyroid drugs for less than 3 months. The TCR library was made from RNA extracted from PBMCs. All patients originated from an endocrinology department located in Xi'an, China.

This clonotype has a count of ten or more. This sample was also put to use in a study of T cells in Graves' hyperthyroidism and ophthalmopathy. That study adds: No ophthalmopathy progression within 18 months constituted stable Graves' hyperthyroidism. With a median lead of around 6.7 months before onset, the model predicted ophthalmopathy.

The specimen was peripheral blood mononuclear cells (PBMCs), collected at new diagnosis, from a patient treated with antithyroid drugs. The TCR comes from a woman aged 25 to 45 with Graves disease. This chain joins TRBV20-1 and TRBJ1-1; tentative D call: TRBD1 (6 bases). In DNA form, the CDR3 reads TGCAGTGCGCACCCGACAGGGAACACTGAAGCTTTCTTT. Protein: CSAHPTGNTEAFF.